This T cell receptor beta chain is drawn from a study of cytomegalovirus exposure and HLA in healthy donors (dated by TCRdb to 2017 to 2019). Regarding the research as a whole: In an earlier analysis of some 550 of the donors, about 260 Gb of sequence data and roughly 100 million unique TCR beta sequences from about 190 million T cells were reported. An early release that covered several hundred HLA-typed donors contained approximately 300 gigabases of sequencing data and around 80 million unique TCR sequences. The genetic ancestry cluster associated with self-reported Caucasian donors included about 81% of the 300 to 400 genotyped donors. The study aimed to test whether cataloging public T cell receptors could reveal signatures of past pathogen exposure. The T cell repertoires of several hundred subjects were profiled by immunosequencing and related to cytomegalovirus serostatus. In addition to the first cohort of roughly 670 subjects, a separate validation cohort of 130 or so different subjects was used. High-throughput TCR immunosequencing, statistical association of individual TCRs with disease status, and machine learning were combined to predict cytomegalovirus infection status. A later analysis re-examined previously published TCR beta repertoires from more than 550 donors and added high-resolution HLA genotyping to investigate patterns of TCR occurrence. In the later analysis, no new phenotypic data were used to find candidate immune exposures; instead, reliance was placed on TCR beta sequences and their occurrence across donors. An earlier analysis of roughly 580 of the donors used high-throughput TCR beta sequencing to judge whether each TCR beta V gene segment behaved as functional or pseudogenic. Alongside the repertoire data, information on donor age, sex, ethnicity and CMV serostatus was compiled. A later genetic analysis took genome-wide SNP genotypes for about three fifths of the 666 donors and used that subset as a discovery cohort. Every repertoire in the discovery cohort had been generated on one and the same sequencing platform. Class I and class II HLA loci were covered by the typing at four-digit resolution. The number of donors typed differed by locus, with roughly 620-630 for A, B, C, DRB1 and DQB1, around 520 for DQA1, 606 for DPA1, and 400 to 490 for DPB1. Roughly five DR-DQ haplotypes were handled as single units for association and clustering, since linkage in the cohort was strong. Across about 370 genotyped donors of the cohort, an average of about 240,000 unique TCR beta nucleotide sequences per donor were sequenced, and roughly 18% of those sequences were non-productive. General study outcomes and caveats: Only TCR beta chains were sequenced in this cohort, and the absence of alpha or paired-chain data limited detectable features. In both the original and validation cohorts, the classifier was reported to diagnose cytomegalovirus status with high specificity and sensitivity. In a later analysis, several top co-occurrence clusters were reported to appear linked to parvovirus B19, influenza, CMV and Epstein-Barr virus. In vitro tests confirmed that a few of the cytomegalovirus-associated TCR beta chains recognize cytomegalovirus antigens. The presence/absence analyses assumed that sequencing depth was roughly uniform across donors, and that assumption may not be true. Across donors, most TCR sequences were observed very rarely, whereas some public TCRs were present in many individuals. A further reported finding was that TCR beta sequences accurately predicted the HLA-A and HLA-B alleles for most subjects in the first cohort. In a later analysis, the rate of TCR association differed among HLA loci, with DRB1 alleles having the most associated TCRs and HLA-C alleles having the fewest. Because HLA typing was missing for some donors at each locus, association tests included only the typed subset. Compared with the roughly 710-donor mean, donors in an Asian-associated ancestry cluster had fewer N-insertions in productive TCRs, according to a later genetic analysis. The authors suggested that the approach could potentially be generalized to other disease states and immunological phenotypes. A later analysis found that most CMV-associated TCR beta chains appeared HLA-restricted, with HLA associations seemingly driven largely by CMV exposure. At a false discovery rate of 0.05, a later analysis linked 16,951 TCR beta sequences to specific HLA alleles. For the cohort, immune exposure information was limited to CMV serostatus. When HLA alleles, especially DR and DQ, strongly co-occurred, attributing TCR associations to individual alleles was difficult. In a later analysis, HLA-associated TCR beta chains showed more clonal expansion and lower generation probabilities than non-associated chains that were equally common. A group of highly shared sequence variants was considered likely to be a technical artifact of the sequencing pipeline. The study gave a list of 150 to 200 TCR beta chains associated with cytomegalovirus. Because counts were too low, around 18 rarely observed V segments, including chromosome 9 orphons, were left out of the earlier analysis of several hundred of the donors. Correlated functional status among segregating V segments might reflect linkage disequilibrium, but an unknown experimental factor could not be ruled out. Broadly in line with IMGT annotations, most TCR beta V segments showed up in productive rearrangements about 87% or about 30% of the time in an earlier analysis of several hundred of the donors. A later genetic analysis associated a missense DCLRE1C variant with V-gene and J-gene trimming of TCR beta chains, and an independent cohort replicated the association.

The library was obtained by the immunoSEQ multiplex PCR assay. For the multiplex PCR, a mixture combining 60 forward primers for TCR Vbeta segments and 13 reverse primers for TCR Jbeta segments was used. A multiplex PCR assay on genomic DNA amplified the CDR3 region of rearranged TCR beta genes. The amplified TCR beta libraries were sequenced on the Illumina HiSeq System as 87-base-pair reads. In the authors' own workflow: A later analysis tallied tens of millions of unique TCR beta chains across the 600 to 700 repertoires, and about 10 million of those chains were shared by two or more donors. A nearest-neighbor algorithm error-corrected the raw reads and collapsed the reads into unique sequences, merging closely related sequences to remove PCR and sequencing errors. To assign V, D and J gene segments, CDR3 sequences were aligned to IMGT reference sequences. For a sequence to be retained, a match of at least six nucleotides to both a V gene segment and a J gene segment was required. Rearrangements were called productive when the CDR3 lacked stop codons and stayed in frame with V and J; all others were non-productive. Following IMGT convention, CDR3 was defined as the stretch from the second conserved V-encoded cysteine up to the conserved J-encoded phenylalanine. Sequences without an unambiguous match to a single V gene segment were excluded from the earlier analysis of 450 to 750 of the donors. An earlier analysis of almost 600 of the donors classified V segments as functional when productive rearrangements were above 56.7% and as segregating when the standard deviation between donors was above 5%. A statistical classification framework was built to diagnose cytomegalovirus status from the catalog of TCR beta chain sequences. In a later analysis, V and J genes were assigned by comparing TCR nucleotide sequences against IMGT/GENE-DB human TR gene sequences. The TCRdist pipeline was used in a later analysis to assign CDR3 sequences and most-parsimonious VDJ recombination scenarios. In a later analysis, each TCR beta chain was defined by its CDR3 amino acid sequence together with its V-gene family, and reads without a unique V-gene family were excluded. As a way to deal with suspected cross-contamination and a sequencing artifact, a later analysis dropped hundreds of nucleotide sequences that were highly shared and had low generation probability. In a later analysis, a clonal expansion index was calculated for each public chain from normalized within-repertoire ranks of inferred template counts. In a later analysis, generation probabilities were computed using a VDJ recombination model fitted to out-of-frame rearrangements, and the results were checked against IGoR. A later analysis scored TCR-TCR, TCR-HLA and TCR-CMV co-occurrence with hypergeometric tests, applying a repertoire-size bias correction to TCR pairs. To estimate false discovery rates, a later analysis permuted the HLA or CMV assignments 20 times. In a later analysis, co-occurring TCRs were grouped with DBSCAN, and TCRdist sequence similarity was added when clustering was performed within HLA-allele-positive subsets. For co-occurrence clustering, repertoires with fewer than 30,000 or more than 120,000 public chains were excluded, along with roughly five repertoires with anomalous nucleotide sharing. Here the immuneACCESS table is served through TCRdb, limited to in-frame sequences with V and J called. Missing clones are a known gap in these copies; in checked studies unresolved V genes cover under half, and the rest lacks a known reason. The V and J calls and clone size are taken from that table; D and trimming were inferred from the DNA. The sample includes around 160,000 clones, with around 80% observed a single time. About 13% of the sample lies in the top ten.

A remark on this clone: Its target antigen remains unknown. No much larger clone is present one base from it, and per-base qualities are unavailable.

In total, around 600 healthy bone marrow donors made up the cohort. All cohort members were sampled while nominally healthy, although unrecorded immune exposures were likely present. The donor was CMV seropositive and was included in the group of 289 seropositive cohort members. A peripheral blood sample was provided by each donor, and peripheral blood mononuclear cells were used for TCR beta sequencing. Genomic DNA extraction from the blood cell samples was performed with the Qiagen DNeasy Blood Extraction Kit. The sequencing input was PBMCs. The sequence derives from a man aged 40-50 years in good health and CMV-seropositive.

The nucleotides are TGTGCCAGCAGTTTTAAGCCAGGACTAATGAACACTGAAGCTTTCTTT. This encodes CASSFKPGLMNTEAFF. The chain is made from TRBV27 and TRBJ1-1, with the D gene call left open. Looking up the germline V gene (reference sequence) yields CDR1 MNHEY and CDR2 SMNVEV. From the cysteine through the phenylalanine, the CDR3 covers 16 amino acids. Left in the record is the CDR3 DNA by itself, 48 bases read in frame from the first base. V loses 3 bases, J loses 0 bases, and the germline ends lie 14 bases apart.